This TCR beta chain was captured in a study of blood T cell repertoires in COVID-19. Study summary: Both acute and convalescent COVID-19 samples were obtained from the United States, Italy and Spain.

Data came from immunoSEQ multiplex PCR; TCRdb stores just in-frame clones and leaves some out. The table lists under 200,000 clones, approximately 81% of them singletons, with roughly 6% in the top ten. This CDR3 has 16 residues. Trimming removed 3 bases from V and 1 base from J; junction bases left unmatched: 6. CDR1 is LNHDA and CDR2 is SQIVND in the germline V gene (reference sequence). Participant ages covered roughly 18 to 89 years across 24 US areas. Self-reported history from a screening survey and questionnaire set each donor's cohort. This sequence joins TRBV19 and TRBJ1-1; 9 positions match TRBD1. The specimen sequenced was PBMCs or T cells enriched from blood (not recorded which). The sequence came from a woman in her thirties or forties with acute COVID-19. The CDR3 DNA follows: TGTGCCAGTAGTATCCTGACAGGGGGGAGGAACACTGAAGCTTTCTTT. Translation gives CASSILTGGRNTEAFF.